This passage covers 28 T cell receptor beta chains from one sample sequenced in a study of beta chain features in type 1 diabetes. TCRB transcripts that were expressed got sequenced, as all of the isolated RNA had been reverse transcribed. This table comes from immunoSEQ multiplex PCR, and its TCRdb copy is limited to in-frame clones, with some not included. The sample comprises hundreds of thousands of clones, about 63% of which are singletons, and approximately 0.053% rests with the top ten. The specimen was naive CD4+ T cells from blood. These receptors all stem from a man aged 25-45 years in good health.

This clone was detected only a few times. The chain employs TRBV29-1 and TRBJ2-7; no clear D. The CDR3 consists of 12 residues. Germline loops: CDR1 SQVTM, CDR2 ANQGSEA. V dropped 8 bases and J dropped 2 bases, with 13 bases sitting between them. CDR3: CSPLFVTYEQYF. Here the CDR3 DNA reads TGCAGCCCCCTGTTTGTAACCTACGAGCAGTACTTC.

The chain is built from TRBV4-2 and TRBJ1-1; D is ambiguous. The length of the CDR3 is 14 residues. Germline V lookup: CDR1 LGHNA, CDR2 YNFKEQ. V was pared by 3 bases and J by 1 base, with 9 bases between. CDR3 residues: CASSQVTANTEAFF. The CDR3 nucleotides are TGTGCCAGCAGCCAGGTAACAGCGAACACTGAAGCTTTCTTT.

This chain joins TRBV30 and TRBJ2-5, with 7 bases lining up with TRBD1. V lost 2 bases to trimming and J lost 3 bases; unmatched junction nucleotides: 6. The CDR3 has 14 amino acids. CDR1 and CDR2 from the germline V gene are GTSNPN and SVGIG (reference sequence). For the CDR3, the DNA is TGTGCCTGGAGTAGACAGGGCCTCAAAGAGACCCAGTACTTC. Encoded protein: CAWSRQGLKETQYF.

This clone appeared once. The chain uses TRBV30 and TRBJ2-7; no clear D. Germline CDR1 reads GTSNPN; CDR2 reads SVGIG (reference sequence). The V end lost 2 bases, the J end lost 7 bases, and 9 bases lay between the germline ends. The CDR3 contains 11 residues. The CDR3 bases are TGTGCCTGGAGTCCAGGTAGGGAGCAGTACTTC. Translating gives CAWSPGREQYF. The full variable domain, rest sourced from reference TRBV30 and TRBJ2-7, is SQTIHQWPATLVQPVGSPLSLECTVEGTSNPNLYWYRQAAGRGLQLLFYSVGIGQISSEVPQNLSASRPQDRQFILSSKKLLLSDSGFYLCAWSPGREQYFGPGTRLTVT.

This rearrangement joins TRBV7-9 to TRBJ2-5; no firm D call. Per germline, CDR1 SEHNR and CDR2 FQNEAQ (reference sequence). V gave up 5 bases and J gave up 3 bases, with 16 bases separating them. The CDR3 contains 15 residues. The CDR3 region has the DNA TGTGCCAGCAGCCCTAGGGTGACGGTGAAAGAGACCCAGTACTTC. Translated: CASSPRVTVKETQYF.

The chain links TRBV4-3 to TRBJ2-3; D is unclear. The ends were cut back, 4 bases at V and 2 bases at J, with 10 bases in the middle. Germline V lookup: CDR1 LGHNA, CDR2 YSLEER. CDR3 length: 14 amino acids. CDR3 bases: TGCGCCAGCAGCCGAACGGTGGACACAGATACGCAGTATTTT. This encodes CASSRTVDTDTQYF.

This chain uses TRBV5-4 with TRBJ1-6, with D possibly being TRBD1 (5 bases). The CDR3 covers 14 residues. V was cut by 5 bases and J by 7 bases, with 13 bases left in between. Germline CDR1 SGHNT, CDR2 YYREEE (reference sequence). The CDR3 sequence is CASSRPGQNSPLHF. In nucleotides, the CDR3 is TGTGCCAGCAGTCGCCCAGGACAAAATTCACCCCTCCACTTT.

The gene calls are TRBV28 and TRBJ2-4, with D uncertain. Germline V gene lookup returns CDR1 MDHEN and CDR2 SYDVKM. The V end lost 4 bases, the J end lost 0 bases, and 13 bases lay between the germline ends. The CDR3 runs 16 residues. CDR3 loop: CASSSTVPLAKNIQYF. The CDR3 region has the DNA TGTGCCAGCAGTTCAACAGTTCCCCTAGCCAAAAACATTCAGTACTTC.

The CDR3 bases are TGTGCCAGCAGCCAAGTCAGGGGGCAGGGGTACGAGCAGTACTTC. Its translation: CASSQVRGQGYEQYF. V usage is TRBV14 and J usage is TRBJ2-7, with 8 nucleotides matching TRBD1. V was clipped by 1 base and J by 4 bases; unmatched bases: 6. Germline V gene sequence: CDR1 SGHDN, CDR2 FVKESK. This CDR3 region has 15 residues.

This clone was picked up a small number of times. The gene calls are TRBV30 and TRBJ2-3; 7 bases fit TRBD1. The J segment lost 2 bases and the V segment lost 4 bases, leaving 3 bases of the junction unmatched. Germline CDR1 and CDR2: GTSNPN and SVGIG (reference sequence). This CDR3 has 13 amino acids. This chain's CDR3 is CAWTTGNTDTQYF. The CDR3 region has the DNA TGTGCCTGGACGACAGGGAACACAGATACGCAGTATTTT.

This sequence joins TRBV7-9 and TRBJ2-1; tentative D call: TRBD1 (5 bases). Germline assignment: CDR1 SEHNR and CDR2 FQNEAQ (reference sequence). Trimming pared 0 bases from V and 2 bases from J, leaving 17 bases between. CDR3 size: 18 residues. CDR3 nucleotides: TGTGCCAGCAGCTTAGCGCCTATGGGGCTGCCGACCTACAATGAGCAGTTCTTC. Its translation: CASSLAPMGLPTYNEQFF. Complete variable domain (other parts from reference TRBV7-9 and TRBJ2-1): DTGVSQNPRHKITKRGQNVTFRCDPISEHNRLYWYRQTLGQGPEFLTYFQNEAQLEKSRLLSDRFSAERPKGSFSTLEIQRTEQGDSAMYLCASSLAPMGLPTYNEQFFGPGTRLTVL.

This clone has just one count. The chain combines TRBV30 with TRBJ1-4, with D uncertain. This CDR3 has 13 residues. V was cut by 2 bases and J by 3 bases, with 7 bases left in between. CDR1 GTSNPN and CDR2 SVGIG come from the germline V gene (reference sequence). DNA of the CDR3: TGTGCCTGGAGTTACAGCTCTAATGAAAAACTGTTTTTT. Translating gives CAWSYSSNEKLFF.

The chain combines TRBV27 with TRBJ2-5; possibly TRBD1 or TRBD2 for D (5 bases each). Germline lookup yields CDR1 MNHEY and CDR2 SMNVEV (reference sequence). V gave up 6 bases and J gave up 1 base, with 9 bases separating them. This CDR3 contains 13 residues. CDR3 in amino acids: CASRPGPQETQYF. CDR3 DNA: TGTGCCAGCAGGCCGGGACCCCAAGAGACCCAGTACTTC.

The CDR3: CASSRLGEETQYF. DNA of the CDR3: TGCGCCAGCAGCCGATTGGGGGAAGAGACCCAGTACTTC. The chain uses TRBV4-1 and TRBJ2-5; either TRBD1 or TRBD2 may fit D (5 bases each). The CDR3 has 13 residues. The germline V and J ends were trimmed by 4 bases and 3 bases, with 9 bases remaining between them. Germline lookup yields CDR1 MGHRA and CDR2 YSYEKL.

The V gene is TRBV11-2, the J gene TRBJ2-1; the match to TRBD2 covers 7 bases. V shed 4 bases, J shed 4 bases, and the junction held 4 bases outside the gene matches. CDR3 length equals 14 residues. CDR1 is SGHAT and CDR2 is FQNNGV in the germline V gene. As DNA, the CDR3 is TGTGCCAGCAGCTGGGCTAGCGGTTACAATGAGCAGTTCTTC. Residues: CASSWASGYNEQFF.

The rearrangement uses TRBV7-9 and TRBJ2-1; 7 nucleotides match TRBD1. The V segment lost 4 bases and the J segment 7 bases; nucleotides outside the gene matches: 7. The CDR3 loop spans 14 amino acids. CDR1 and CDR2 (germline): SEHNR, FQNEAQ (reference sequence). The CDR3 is CASSYYRGWNEQFF. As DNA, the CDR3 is TGTGCCAGCAGCTATTACAGGGGTTGGAATGAGCAGTTCTTC.

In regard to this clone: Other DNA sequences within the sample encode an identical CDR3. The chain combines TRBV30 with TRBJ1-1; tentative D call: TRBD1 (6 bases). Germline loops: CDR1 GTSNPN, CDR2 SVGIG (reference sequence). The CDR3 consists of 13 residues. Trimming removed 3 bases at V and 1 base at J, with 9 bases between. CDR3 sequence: CAWSPQGNTEAFF. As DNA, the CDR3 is TGTGCCTGGAGCCCACAGGGGAACACTGAAGCTTTCTTT.

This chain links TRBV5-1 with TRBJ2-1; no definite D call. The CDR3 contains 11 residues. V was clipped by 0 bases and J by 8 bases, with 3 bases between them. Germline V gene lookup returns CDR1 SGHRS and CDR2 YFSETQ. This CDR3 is CASSLDYEQFF. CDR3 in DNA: TGCGCCAGCAGCTTGGACTATGAGCAGTTCTTC.

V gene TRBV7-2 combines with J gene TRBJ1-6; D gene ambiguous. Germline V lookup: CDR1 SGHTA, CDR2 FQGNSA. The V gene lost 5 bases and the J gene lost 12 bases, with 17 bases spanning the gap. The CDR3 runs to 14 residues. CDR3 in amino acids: CASSPESTVLPLHF. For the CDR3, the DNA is TGTGCCAGCAGCCCTGAGTCCACCGTATTACCCCTCCACTTT.

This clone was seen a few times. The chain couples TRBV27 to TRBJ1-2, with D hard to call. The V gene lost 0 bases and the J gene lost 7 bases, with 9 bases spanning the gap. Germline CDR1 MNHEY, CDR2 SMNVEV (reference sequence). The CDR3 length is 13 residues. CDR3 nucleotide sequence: TGTGCCAGCAGTTTATCGGCAGGTTTTGGCTACACCTTC. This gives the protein CASSLSAGFGYTF.

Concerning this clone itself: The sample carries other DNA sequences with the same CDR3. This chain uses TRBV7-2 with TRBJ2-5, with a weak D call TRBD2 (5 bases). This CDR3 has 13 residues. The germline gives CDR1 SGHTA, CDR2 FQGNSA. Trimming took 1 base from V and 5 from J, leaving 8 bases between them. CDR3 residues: CASSLGQRETQYF. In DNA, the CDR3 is TGTGCCAGCAGCTTAGGCCAGCGGGAGACCCAGTACTTC.

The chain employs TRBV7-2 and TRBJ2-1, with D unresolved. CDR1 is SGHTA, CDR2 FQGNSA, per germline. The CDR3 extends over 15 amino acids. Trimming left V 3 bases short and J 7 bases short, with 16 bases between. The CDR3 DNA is TGTGCCAGCAGCTTGGATCGAGTAGGTGGAAATGAGCAGTTCTTC. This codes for CASSLDRVGGNEQFF.

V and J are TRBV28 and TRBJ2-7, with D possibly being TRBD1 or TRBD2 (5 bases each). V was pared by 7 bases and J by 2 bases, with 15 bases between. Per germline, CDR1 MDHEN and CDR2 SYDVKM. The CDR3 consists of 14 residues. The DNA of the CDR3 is TGTGCCAGCACCCTTTCGGGGCAAACCTACGAGCAGTACTTC. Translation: CASTLSGQTYEQYF. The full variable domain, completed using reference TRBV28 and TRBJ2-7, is DVKVTQSSRYLVKRTGEKVFLECVQDMDHENMFWYRQDPGLGLRLIYFSYDVKMKEKGDIPEGYSVSREKKERFSLILESASTNQTSMYLCASTLSGQTYEQYFGPGTRLTVT.

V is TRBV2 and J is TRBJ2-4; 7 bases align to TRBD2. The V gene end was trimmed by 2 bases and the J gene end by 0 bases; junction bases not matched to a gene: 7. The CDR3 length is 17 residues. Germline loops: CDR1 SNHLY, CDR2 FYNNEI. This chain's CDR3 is CASSERERGLAKNIQYF. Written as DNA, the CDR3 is TGTGCCAGCAGTGAACGGGAGCGGGGCTTAGCCAAAAACATTCAGTACTTC.

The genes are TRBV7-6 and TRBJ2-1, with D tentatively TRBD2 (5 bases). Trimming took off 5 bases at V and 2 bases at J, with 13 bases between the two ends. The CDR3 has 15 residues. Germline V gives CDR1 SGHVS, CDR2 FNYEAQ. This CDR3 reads CASSVGSGTYNEQFF. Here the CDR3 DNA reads TGTGCCAGCAGCGTAGGCTCGGGGACCTACAATGAGCAGTTCTTC.

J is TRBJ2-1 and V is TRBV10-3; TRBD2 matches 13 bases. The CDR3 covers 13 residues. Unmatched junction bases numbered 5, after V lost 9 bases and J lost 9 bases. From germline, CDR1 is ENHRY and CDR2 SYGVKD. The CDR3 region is CAIGTSGTGEQFF. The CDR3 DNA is TGTGCCATAGGGACTAGCGGGACGGGTGAGCAGTTCTTC.

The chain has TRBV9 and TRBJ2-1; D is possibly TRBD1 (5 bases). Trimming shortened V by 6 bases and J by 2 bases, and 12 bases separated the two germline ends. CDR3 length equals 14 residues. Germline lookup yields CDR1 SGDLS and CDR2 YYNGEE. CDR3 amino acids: CASNDSPAYNEQFF. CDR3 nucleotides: TGTGCCAGCAACGACAGTCCGGCCTACAATGAGCAGTTCTTC.

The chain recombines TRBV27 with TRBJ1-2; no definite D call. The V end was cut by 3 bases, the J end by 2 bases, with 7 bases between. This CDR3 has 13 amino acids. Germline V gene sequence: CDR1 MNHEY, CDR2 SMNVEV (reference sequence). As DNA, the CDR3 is TGTGCCAGCAGTTTCAACAGCAACTATGGCTACACCTTC. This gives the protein CASSFNSNYGYTF.